This is a list of T cell receptor beta chains from one sample in a study of graft-versus-host responses after intestinal transplantation. Clones were sequenced by immunoSEQ multiplex PCR, and TCRdb holds only the in-frame ones, with some missing. This table has about 45,000 clones, roughly 91% appearing once. Sequencing used PBMCs, obtained 524 days after transplant. The receptors originated from a human patient who received an intestinal transplant, so some T cells may come from the graft donor. CDR3s include the opening cysteine and the closing phenylalanine or tryptophan. The order of the fields is J gene, V gene, clone size, D gene, CDR3 protein, CDR3 DNA. D genes are given only for firm matches. Clone size appears in some rows only: once, few, many, or a class for an expanded clone.

J: TRBJ2-1; V: TRBV9; size: .; D: .; CDR3: CASSEDQSNYNEQFF; DNA: TGTGCCAGCAGCGAGGACCAATCTAACTACAATGAGCAGTTCTTC
J: TRBJ1-3; V: TRBV19; size: .; D: .; CDR3: CASQDPEVGNTIYF; DNA: TGTGCCAGCCAAGATCCGGAGGTTGGAAACACCATATATTTT
J: TRBJ2-5; V: TRBV7-3; size: .; D: TRBD2; CDR3: CASSLGGGSGLHQETQYF; DNA: TGTGCCAGCAGCTTAGGTGGGGGTAGCGGGCTCCACCAAGAGACCCAGTACTTC
J: TRBJ1-5; V: TRBV28; size: .; D: .; CDR3: CASRPPGWGQPQHF; DNA: TGTGCCAGCAGGCCCCCTGGGTGGGGTCAGCCCCAGCATTTT
J: TRBJ2-7; V: TRBV4-3; size: .; D: TRBD1; CDR3: CASSSRTGDSYEQYF; DNA: TGCGCCAGCAGCAGTCGGACAGGGGACTCCTACGAGCAGTACTTC
J: TRBJ1-4; V: TRBV6-1; size: .; D: TRBD1; CDR3: CASRQGANEKLFF; DNA: TGTGCCAGCAGACAGGGGGCTAATGAAAAACTGTTTTTT
J: TRBJ2-7; V: TRBV14; size: .; D: .; CDR3: CASSQLNRVEQYF; DNA: TGTGCCAGCAGCCAACTCAACAGGGTCGAGCAGTACTTC
J: TRBJ1-1; V: TRBV19; size: .; D: .; CDR3: CASSAQGNTEAFF; DNA: TGTGCCAGTAGTGCGCAGGGGAACACTGAAGCTTTCTTT
J: TRBJ2-5; V: TRBV7-6; size: .; D: TRBD2; CDR3: CASSLGTGREVETQYF; DNA: TGTGCCAGCAGCTTAGGGACGGGGCGGGAGGTAGAGACCCAGTACTTC
J: TRBJ1-4; V: TRBV6-5; size: .; D: .; CDR3: CASVERKGWDEKLFF; DNA: TGTGCCAGCGTAGAGAGGAAGGGTTGGGATGAAAAACTGTTTTTT
J: TRBJ2-6; V: TRBV4-1; size: .; D: .; CDR3: CASSQDASISGANVLTF; DNA: TGCGCCAGCAGCCAAGATGCCTCGATCTCTGGGGCCAACGTCCTGACTTTC
J: TRBJ1-1; V: TRBV13; size: .; D: .; CDR3: CASSSPDTRGNTEAFF; DNA: TGTGCCAGCAGCTCTCCGGACACCCGGGGGAACACTGAAGCTTTCTTT
J: TRBJ2-5; V: TRBV27; size: .; D: TRBD1; CDR3: CASGPSGGQETQYF; DNA: TGTGCCAGCGGGCCGTCAGGGGGCCAAGAGACCCAGTACTTC
J: TRBJ2-2; V: TRBV9; size: .; D: TRBD2; CDR3: CASSVETSGAGELFF; DNA: TGTGCCAGCAGCGTAGAAACTAGCGGGGCCGGGGAGCTGTTTTTT
J: TRBJ2-7; V: TRBV4-1; size: .; D: TRBD2; CDR3: CASSQVRRETLSYEQYF; DNA: TGCGCCAGCAGCCAAGTTAGGCGGGAGACCCTCTCCTACGAGCAGTACTTC
J: TRBJ2-7; V: TRBV6-1; size: .; D: .; CDR3: CASSPGLLYEQYF; DNA: TGTGCCAGCAGCCCGGGACTTCTTTACGAGCAGTACTTC
J: TRBJ2-2; V: TRBV11-2; size: .; D: TRBD2; CDR3: CASSLAGGPVGELFF; DNA: TGTGCCAGCAGCCTAGCGGGAGGGCCGGTCGGGGAGCTGTTTTTT
J: TRBJ1-2; V: TRBV6-5; size: .; D: .; CDR3: CASSPGTVYGYTF; DNA: TGTGCCAGCAGCCCCGGGACGGTCTATGGCTACACCTTC
J: TRBJ2-3; V: TRBV7-2; size: once; D: TRBD2; CDR3: CASSLGRTSEFAAQYF; DNA: TGTGCCAGCAGCTTAGGCAGGACTAGTGAGTTTGCGGCGCAGTATTTT
J: TRBJ2-1; V: TRBV5-1; size: few; D: TRBD2; CDR3: CASSRSAGRSYNEQFF; DNA: TGCGCCAGCAGTCGATCAGCGGGACGATCCTACAATGAGCAGTTCTTC
J: TRBJ2-3; V: TRBV30; size: .; D: .; CDR3: CAWISEHTDTQYF; DNA: TGTGCCTGGATTAGCGAGCACACAGATACGCAGTATTTT
J: TRBJ1-5; V: TRBV19; size: .; D: .; CDR3: CASSPDRDQPQHF; DNA: TGTGCCAGTAGCCCGGACAGAGATCAGCCCCAGCATTTT
J: TRBJ1-4; V: TRBV28; size: .; D: TRBD1; CDR3: CASSSGGRTNEKLFF; DNA: TGTGCCAGCAGCTCAGGGGGCAGAACTAATGAAAAACTGTTTTTT
J: TRBJ2-7; V: TRBV4-1; size: .; D: TRBD2; CDR3: CASSPTPGGGAEQYF; DNA: TGCGCCAGCAGCCCCACCCCGGGAGGGGGGGCCGAGCAGTACTTC
J: TRBJ1-2; V: TRBV29-1; size: .; D: TRBD1; CDR3: CSVERGLEGYTF; DNA: TGCAGCGTTGAGAGGGGGCTGGAGGGCTACACCTTC
J: TRBJ1-1; V: TRBV5-1; size: .; D: .; CDR3: CASSFGHSGGMYTEAFF; DNA: TGCGCCAGCAGTTTTGGGCATTCGGGGGGCATGTACACTGAAGCTTTCTTT
J: TRBJ1-1; V: TRBV10-3; size: .; D: TRBD1; CDR3: CAIRGGQGYTEAFF; DNA: TGTGCCATCAGGGGGGGACAGGGGTACACTGAAGCTTTCTTT
J: TRBJ2-3; V: TRBV15; size: .; D: .; CDR3: CATSTRTRRGTDTQYF; DNA: TGTGCCACCAGCACTAGGACCCGACGTGGCACAGATACGCAGTATTTT
J: TRBJ1-1; V: TRBV13; size: .; D: .; CDR3: CASSFFTEAFF; DNA: TGTGCCAGCAGCTTCTTCACTGAAGCTTTCTTT
J: TRBJ2-7; V: TRBV6-5; size: once; D: .; CDR3: CASSYSRGGSYEQYF; DNA: TGTGCCAGCAGTTACTCGAGGGGGGGATCCTACGAGCAGTACTTC
J: TRBJ1-1; V: TRBV5-5; size: once; D: .; CDR3: CASSSGPQNTEAFF; DNA: TGTGCCAGCAGCTCGGGACCGCAGAACACTGAAGCTTTCTTT
J: TRBJ2-1; V: TRBV7-9; size: .; D: .; CDR3: CASSFIGGVYNEQFF; DNA: TGTGCCAGCAGCTTTATCGGGGGCGTCTACAATGAGCAGTTCTTC
J: TRBJ2-3; V: TRBV9; size: .; D: TRBD2; CDR3: CASSGGTSGGRDTQYF; DNA: TGTGCCAGCAGCGGCGGGACTAGCGGGGGGCGGGATACGCAGTATTTT
J: TRBJ2-3; V: TRBV7-9; size: .; D: .; CDR3: CASSSPSFTDTQYF; DNA: TGTGCCAGCAGCTCACCGTCCTTTACAGATACGCAGTATTTT
J: TRBJ2-3; V: TRBV6-1; size: .; D: TRBD2; CDR3: CASRTSSTDTQYF; DNA: TGTGCCAGCAGGACTAGCAGCACAGATACGCAGTATTTT
J: TRBJ1-4; V: TRBV10-3; size: .; D: .; CDR3: CAIREAGPGEKLFF; DNA: TGTGCCATCAGGGAGGCAGGGCCAGGTGAAAAACTGTTTTTT
J: TRBJ2-5; V: TRBV5-4; size: .; D: .; CDR3: CASSLPGRGETQYF; DNA: TGTGCCAGCAGCTTGCCCGGTCGGGGGGAGACCCAGTACTTC
J: TRBJ1-2; V: TRBV30; size: once; D: TRBD1; CDR3: CALRQGAVYGYTF; DNA: TGTGCCCTCAGACAGGGGGCGGTCTATGGCTACACCTTC
J: TRBJ2-7; V: TRBV28; size: .; D: .; CDR3: CASSRLDYTNYEQYF; DNA: TGTGCCAGCAGTCGATTGGACTATACCAACTACGAGCAGTACTTC
J: TRBJ1-4; V: TRBV5-1; size: once; D: TRBD1; CDR3: CASSLGTGAEKLFF; DNA: TGCGCCAGCAGCCTTGGGACAGGGGCAGAAAAACTGTTTTTT